Presented here are 29 T cell receptor beta chains from one specimen sequenced in a study of blood T cell repertoires in COVID-19. The assay was immunoSEQ multiplex PCR, and TCRdb's table has in-frame clones only and misses some. The sample includes some 150,000 clones, around 87% of them seen just once. The material sequenced was peripheral blood. The receptor source for this set is a woman aged 60-75 years with active or convalescent COVID-19.

The sample holds many counts of this clone. This chain joins TRBV6-5 and TRBJ1-1; maybe TRBD1 (5 bases). The CDR3 consists of 13 residues. The V end lost 4 bases, the J end lost 6 bases, and 12 bases lay between the germline ends. Germline CDR1 is MNHEY and CDR2 is SVGAGI. The CDR3 nucleotides are TGTGCCAGCAGTTCCCCCCGGGGGGCTGAAGCTTTCTTT. Its translation is CASSSPRGAEAFF.

The V and J genes are TRBV6-4 and TRBJ1-5; a weak D match, TRBD1 (6 bases). Per germline, CDR1 MRHNA and CDR2 SNTAGT. The V gene lost 6 bases and the J gene lost 5 bases, with 11 bases spanning the gap. There are 13 residues in the CDR3. In nucleotides, the CDR3 is TGTGCCAGCAGCCAGGGGTATGATCAGCCCCAGCATTTT. Translated, it gives CASSQGYDQPQHF.

This rearrangement joins TRBV9 to TRBJ2-1; D ambiguous. The CDR3 runs to 16 residues. Trimming removed 1 base at V and 9 bases at J, with 20 bases between. CDR1 is SGDLS, CDR2 YYNGEE, per germline. CDR3 amino acids: CASSVTADSSVFEQFF. CDR3 in DNA: TGTGCCAGCAGCGTAACGGCAGACTCGAGTGTCTTTGAGCAGTTCTTC.

This clone was picked up a small number of times. This chain joins TRBV14 and TRBJ2-7; maybe TRBD2 (6 bases). Trimming removed 0 bases from V and 5 bases from J, with 14 bases in between. The CDR3 spans 15 residues. The V gene's germline CDR1 is SGHDN and CDR2 FVKESK. The DNA of the CDR3 is TGTGCCAGCAGCCAAGAAGGGACTTTCCGCCACGAGCAGTACTTC. Translation gives CASSQEGTFRHEQYF.

The chain couples TRBV5-6 to TRBJ2-3; 7 bases match TRBD2. V lost 4 bases, J lost 4 bases, and 9 bases stayed unmatched. The CDR3 spans 15 residues. Germline V gene lookup returns CDR1 SGHDT and CDR2 YYEEEE. The CDR3 loop reads CASSGRKGRADTQYF. The CDR3 bases are TGTGCCAGCAGCGGAAGGAAGGGGAGGGCAGATACGCAGTATTTT.

This chain joins TRBV5-1 and TRBJ2-5; D gene unclear. Germline V CDR1 and CDR2: SGHRS, YFSETQ. This CDR3 is 11 amino acids long. Trimming took off 1 base at V and 5 bases at J, with 3 bases between the two ends. CDR3 coding DNA: TGCGCCAGCAGCTTGCGGGAGACCCAGTACTTC. Its protein is CASSLRETQYF.

This chain connects TRBV10-3 to TRBJ1-2; no firm D call. CDR3 length: 12 residues. Germline assignment: CDR1 ENHRY and CDR2 SYGVKD. Trimming removed 6 bases from V and 0 bases from J, with 5 bases in between. This CDR3 reads CAIRTTNYGYTF. In DNA, the CDR3 is TGTGCCATCAGGACTACTAACTATGGCTACACCTTC.

The chain is built from TRBV2 and TRBJ2-1; 10 bases fit TRBD1. CDR1 and CDR2 (germline): SNHLY, FYNNEI. This CDR3 is 14 amino acids long. The trim removed 3 bases at V and 9 bases at J, leaving 5 bases unmatched. In DNA, the CDR3 is TGTGCCAGCAGTGATCGGGACAGGGGTTTTGAGCAGTTCTTC. This gives the protein CASSDRDRGFEQFF.

The chain joins TRBV19 to TRBJ2-5; TRBD2 agrees at 9 bases. This CDR3 is built from 14 residues. CDR1 and CDR2 from the germline V gene are LNHDA and SQIVND (reference sequence). After removal of 7 bases from V and 5 bases from J, the junction contained 8 bases not matched to a gene. The CDR3 DNA follows: TGTGCCAGTACCGTGGTAGCGGGGGTGGAGACCCAGTACTTC. This encodes CASTVVAGVETQYF.

V gene TRBV7-2 combines with J gene TRBJ2-1, with TRBD1 identical over 9 bases. Germline CDR1 SGHTA, CDR2 FQGNSA. This CDR3 is 16 amino acids long. The V and J ends lost 2 bases and 6 bases, in that order; junction bases with no gene match: 8. CDR3 amino acids: CASSLTLGQGGNEQFF. The CDR3 bases are TGTGCCAGCAGCTTAACCTTGGGACAGGGAGGCAATGAGCAGTTCTTC.

This rearrangement joins TRBV4-3 to TRBJ2-1; the match to TRBD2 covers 11 bases. There are 16 residues in the CDR3. The germline CDR1 and CDR2 sequences are LGHNA and YSLEER. V dropped 1 base and J dropped 8; count of bases not matched to a gene: 7. CDR3 in DNA: TGCGCCAGCAGCCAAGGGGTTAGCGGGGGGGCCCATGAGCAGTTCTTC. This translates into CASSQGVSGGAHEQFF.

This chain connects TRBV3-1 (or the pseudogene TRBV3-2) to TRBJ2-5; 7 bases are shared with TRBD2. The CDR3 extends over 13 amino acids. Germline assignment: CDR1 LGHDT and CDR2 YNNKEL (reference sequence). V was clipped by 8 bases and J by 1 base; unmatched bases: 4. Written as DNA, the CDR3 is TGTGCCAGCGGGGGGGGGATCCAAGAGACCCAGTACTTC. Encoded protein: CASGGGIQETQYF.

V usage is TRBV4-3 and J usage is TRBJ1-6; D is possibly TRBD1 (6 bases). Germline values: CDR1 LGHNA, CDR2 YSLEER. Trimming left V 8 bases short and J 11 bases short, with 22 bases between. The CDR3 consists of 15 residues. The CDR3 DNA is TGCGCCAGCTCAGCCGGAATGGGGAGGGGGACACCCCTCCACTTT. It codes for CASSAGMGRGTPLHF.

This CDR3 is CATSREARGLADTQYF. As DNA, the CDR3 is TGTGCCACCAGCAGAGAAGCCAGGGGGTTGGCAGATACGCAGTATTTT. The genes are TRBV15 and TRBJ2-3; 7 bases are a match to TRBD1. The CDR3 covers 16 residues. V dropped 0 bases and J dropped 4; count of bases not matched to a gene: 7. CDR1 is LNHNV, CDR2 YYDKDF, per germline (reference sequence).

The V call is TRBV10-3, the J call TRBJ2-1; possible D gene TRBD2, 7 bases. The germline CDR1 and CDR2 sequences are ENHRY and SYGVKD. Trimming cost V 8 bases and J 7 bases, with 21 bases left between them. The CDR3 is 15 residues long. CDR3 sequence: CAIGGASSLRNEQFF. In nucleotides, the CDR3 is TGTGCCATCGGGGGGGCGAGCAGCCTAAGGAATGAGCAGTTCTTC.

The J gene is TRBJ1-2, the V gene TRBV7-8; the D gene is possibly TRBD1 (5 bases). This CDR3 contains 16 residues. V was cut by 0 bases and J by 7 bases, with 18 bases left in between. CDR1 is SGHVS, CDR2 FQNEAQ, per germline. The CDR3 region is CASSLAAPGNLIGYTF. Here the CDR3 DNA reads TGTGCCAGCAGCTTAGCGGCCCCAGGGAACCTAATTGGCTACACCTTC.

V and J are TRBV6-6 and TRBJ2-7; D uncertain. The CDR3 spans 12 residues. Trimming cost V 2 bases and J 6 bases, with 8 bases left between them. Germline assignment: CDR1 MNHNY and CDR2 SVGAGI (reference sequence). The CDR3 reads CASSYGGSEQYF. For the CDR3, the DNA is TGTGCCAGCAGTTACGGCGGCAGCGAGCAGTACTTC.

J is TRBJ1-1 and V is TRBV3-1 (or the pseudogene TRBV3-2); 7 bases are a match to TRBD1. The germline CDR1 and CDR2 sequences are LGHDT and YNNKEL (reference sequence). The CDR3 length is 15 residues. V was clipped by 3 bases and J by 4 bases; unmatched bases: 8. The CDR3 nucleotides are TGTGCCAGCAGCCATTTAGACAGGGCCTCCACTGAAGCTTTCTTT. Encoded protein: CASSHLDRASTEAFF.

This clone was recorded only once. The chain couples TRBV5-4 to TRBJ2-7; possible D gene TRBD2, 5 bases. The V end lost 4 bases, the J end lost 3 bases, and 17 bases lay between the germline ends. The germline V gene encodes CDR1 SGHNT and CDR2 YYREEE (reference sequence). The CDR3 has 15 amino acids. The CDR3 protein is CASSPDGVRVYEQYF. In DNA, the CDR3 is TGTGCCAGCAGCCCCGACGGGGTCCGGGTCTACGAGCAGTACTTC.

The chain joins TRBV6-1 to TRBJ2-3, with a tentative D call TRBD1 (6 bases). V shed 1 base and J shed 1 base, with 12 bases lying between them. This CDR3 spans 16 amino acids. Germline values: CDR1 MNHNS, CDR2 SASEGT. CDR3 nucleotide sequence: TGTGCCAGCAGTGAAGGCCAGGGGCCGGGCACAGATACGCAGTATTTT. It translates to CASSEGQGPGTDTQYF.

The V gene is TRBV11-2, the J gene TRBJ2-1; 11 bases match TRBD1. The CDR3 consists of 15 residues. V trimming: 6 bases; J trimming: 6 bases; junction bases outside the gene matches: 7. Per germline, CDR1 SGHAT and CDR2 FQNNGV. The CDR3 spells CASRKGTGGRNEQFF. DNA of the CDR3: TGTGCCAGCAGAAAGGGGACAGGGGGACGCAATGAGCAGTTCTTC.

As DNA, the CDR3 is TGTGCCAGCAGCATGGGGACAGGGGGGATGAACACTGAAGCTTTCTTT. This codes for CASSMGTGGMNTEAFF. This chain links TRBV7-2 with TRBJ1-1; 11 bases map to TRBD1. Germline V CDR1 and CDR2: SGHTA, FQGNSA. With 5 bases clipped from V and 0 bases from J, the junction kept 5 bases outside the gene matches. This CDR3 is 16 amino acids long.

Within the sample, this clone is medium-sized. The V and J genes are TRBV7-9 and TRBJ1-4; D is ambiguous. Per germline, CDR1 SEHNR and CDR2 FQNEAQ (reference sequence). The CDR3 contains 15 residues. V lost 7 bases and J lost 0, with 12 bases in between. The DNA for the CDR3 is TGTGCCAGCACCCACACGCTTGCAACTAATGAAAAACTGTTTTTT. This translates into CASTHTLATNEKLFF.

V gene TRBV7-8 combines with J gene TRBJ2-5; the match to TRBD2 covers 9 bases. CDR1 and CDR2 from the germline V gene are SGHVS and FQNEAQ. V dropped 3 bases and J dropped 5; count of bases not matched to a gene: 7. The CDR3 extends over 15 amino acids. The CDR3 coding sequence is TGTGCCAGCAGCTTCGGCGGGGGGGCCGGTGAGACCCAGTACTTC. Translation: CASSFGGGAGETQYF. Using reference TRBV7-8 and TRBJ2-5 for the parts outside the CDR3, the full variable domain is GAGVSQSPRYKVAKRGQDVALRCDPISGHVSLFWYQQALGQGPEFLTYFQNEAQLDKSGLPSDRFFAERPEGSVSTLKIQRTQQEDSAVYLCASSFGGGAGETQYFGPGTRLLVL.

V and J are TRBV4-1 and TRBJ1-2, with D possibly TRBD1 on 6 matching bases. The germline V gene has CDR1 MGHRA and CDR2 YSYEKL. This CDR3 is 15 amino acids long. V gave up 5 bases and J gave up 0 bases, with 13 bases separating them. CDR3 DNA: TGCGCCAGCAGCTTACGGGACAAATCTAACTATGGCTACACCTTC. Protein product: CASSLRDKSNYGYTF.

This clone appeared a few times. This sequence joins TRBV19 and TRBJ1-2; D is perhaps TRBD1 (5 bases). V was cut by 8 bases and J by 7 bases, with 11 bases left in between. Germline V gene sequence: CDR1 LNHDA, CDR2 SQIVND (reference sequence). The CDR3 is 11 amino acids. CDR3 nucleotides: TGTGCCAGTTGGGGCAGGGTTGGCTACACCTTC. It yields the protein CASWGRVGYTF. Looking up the rest from reference TRBV19 and TRBJ1-2 gives the full variable domain: DGGITQSPKYLFRKEGQNVTLSCEQNLNHDAMYWYRQDPGQGLRLIYYSQIVNDFQKGDIAEGYSVSREKKESFPLTVTSAQKNPTAFYLCASWGRVGYTFGSGTRLTVV.

The V and J genes are TRBV5-1 and TRBJ1-1; D is unclear. The ends were cut back, 7 bases at V and 0 bases at J, with 10 bases in the middle. Germline-derived CDR1 and CDR2 are SGHRS and YFSETQ. The CDR3 contains 13 residues. In nucleotides, the CDR3 is TGCGCCAGCCGCCGAGATATGAACACTGAAGCTTTCTTT. This translates into CASRRDMNTEAFF.

The V and J genes are TRBV12-2 and TRBJ1-2; TRBD1, the D gene given by the table, was not confirmed from the DNA. TRBV12-2 constitutes a pseudogene. The CDR3 extends over 11 amino acids. The chain's CDR3 is CAPSQACGYTF. DNA of the CDR3: TGTGCACCCTCGCAGGCTTGCGGCTACACCTTC.

CDR3 sequence: CASSQGQVKIGELFF. Written as DNA, the CDR3 is TGCGCCAGCAGCCAAGGGCAGGTTAAGATCGGGGAGCTGTTTTTT. The chain has TRBV4-3 and TRBJ2-2; D remains ambiguous. V was shortened by 1 base and J by 7 bases, with 13 bases between the two germline ends. CDR1 and CDR2 from the germline V gene are LGHNA and YSLEER. The CDR3 is 15 amino acids.